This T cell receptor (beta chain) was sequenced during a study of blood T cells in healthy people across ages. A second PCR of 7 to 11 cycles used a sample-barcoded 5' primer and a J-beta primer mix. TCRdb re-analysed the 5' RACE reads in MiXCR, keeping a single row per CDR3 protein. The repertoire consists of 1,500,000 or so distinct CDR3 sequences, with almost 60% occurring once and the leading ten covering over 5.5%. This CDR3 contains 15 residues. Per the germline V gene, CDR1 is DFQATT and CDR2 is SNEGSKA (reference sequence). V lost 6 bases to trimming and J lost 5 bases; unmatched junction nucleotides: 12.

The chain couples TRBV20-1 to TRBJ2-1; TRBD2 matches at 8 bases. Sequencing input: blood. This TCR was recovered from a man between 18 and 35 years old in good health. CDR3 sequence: CSARVAQLADNEQFF. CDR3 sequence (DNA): TGCAGTGCCCGTGTCGCCCAACTAGCGGACAATGAGCAGTTCTTC.